This TCR beta chain comes out of a study of cytomegalovirus exposure and HLA in healthy donors. The study, taken as a whole, reports: According to the study, roughly 160 TCR beta chains were cytomegalovirus-associated. The productive fraction for most TCR beta V segments was about 90% or about 30% in an earlier analysis. Rarity marked most TCR sequences, yet some public TCRs occurred in many donors.

This clone has a handful of counts. The antigen remains unidentified. Trimming took 3 bases from V and 4 from J; bases not matched to a gene: 9. The V gene's germline CDR1 is SGHRS and CDR2 YFSETQ. This CDR3 is built from 15 residues. Primers included in the PCR were 60 Vbeta and 13 Jbeta primers. TCRdb's copy holds only in-frame clones and misses some; the assay was immunoSEQ multiplex PCR. Of some 190,000 clones detected, 80% to 90% appear once; the ten largest clones hold around 0.3%. The sequenced sample consisted of PBMCs. The receptor was derived from a woman aged 30 to 39 in good health and CMV-seronegative. The V call is TRBV5-1, the J call TRBJ2-7, with 8 nucleotides matching TRBD2. CDR3 loop: CASSWSSGDRYEQYF. The CDR3 DNA sequence: TGCGCCAGCAGCTGGAGTAGCGGGGACCGGTACGAGCAGTACTTC.